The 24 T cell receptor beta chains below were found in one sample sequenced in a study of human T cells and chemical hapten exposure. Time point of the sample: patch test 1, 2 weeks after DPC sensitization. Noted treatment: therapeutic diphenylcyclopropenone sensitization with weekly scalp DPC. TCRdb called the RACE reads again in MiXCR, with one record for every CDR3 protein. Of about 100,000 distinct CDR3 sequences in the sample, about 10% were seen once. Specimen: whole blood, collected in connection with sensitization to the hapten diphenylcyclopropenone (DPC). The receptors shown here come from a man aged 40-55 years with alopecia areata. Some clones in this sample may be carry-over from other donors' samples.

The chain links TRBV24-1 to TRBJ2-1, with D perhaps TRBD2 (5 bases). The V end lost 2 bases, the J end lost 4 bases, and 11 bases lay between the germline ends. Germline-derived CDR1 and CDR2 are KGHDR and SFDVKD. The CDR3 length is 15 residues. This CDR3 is CATSDSLGAYNEQFF. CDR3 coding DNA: TGTGCCACCAGTGATTCTCTGGGAGCGTACAATGAGCAGTTCTTC.

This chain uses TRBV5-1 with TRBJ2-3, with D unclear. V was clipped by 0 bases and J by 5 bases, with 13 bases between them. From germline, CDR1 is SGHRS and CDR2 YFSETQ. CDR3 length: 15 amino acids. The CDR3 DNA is TGCGCCAGCAGCTTGGGGACCCAAGCTGTAGATACGCAGTATTTT. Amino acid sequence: CASSLGTQAVDTQYF.

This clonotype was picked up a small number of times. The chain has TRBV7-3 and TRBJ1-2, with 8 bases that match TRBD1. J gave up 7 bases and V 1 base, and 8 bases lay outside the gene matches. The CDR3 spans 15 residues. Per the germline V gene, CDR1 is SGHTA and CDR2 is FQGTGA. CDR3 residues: CASSLSPGGVGGYTF. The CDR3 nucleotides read TGTGCCAGCAGCTTAAGCCCAGGGGGCGTTGGTGGCTACACCTTC.

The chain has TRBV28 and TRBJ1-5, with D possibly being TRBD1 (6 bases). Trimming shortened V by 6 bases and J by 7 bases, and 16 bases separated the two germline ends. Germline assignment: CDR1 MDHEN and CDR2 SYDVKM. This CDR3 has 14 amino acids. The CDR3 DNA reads TGTGCCAGCAGCCGGGACACGGTCGTCCAGCCCCAGCATTTT. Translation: CASSRDTVVQPQHF.

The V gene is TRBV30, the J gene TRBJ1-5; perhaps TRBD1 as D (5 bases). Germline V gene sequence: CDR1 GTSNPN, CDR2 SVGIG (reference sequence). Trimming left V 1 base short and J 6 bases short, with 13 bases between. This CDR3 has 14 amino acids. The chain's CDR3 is CAWSAGTGTQPQHF. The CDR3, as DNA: TGTGCCTGGAGTGCCGGGACGGGGACTCAGCCCCAGCATTTT.

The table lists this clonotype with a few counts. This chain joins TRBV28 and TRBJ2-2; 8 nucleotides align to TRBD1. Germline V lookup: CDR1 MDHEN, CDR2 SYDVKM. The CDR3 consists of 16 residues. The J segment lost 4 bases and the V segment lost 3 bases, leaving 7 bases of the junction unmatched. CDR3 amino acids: CASSFRLDRATGELFF. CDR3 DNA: TGTGCCAGCAGTTTTCGATTGGACAGGGCCACCGGGGAGCTGTTTTTT.

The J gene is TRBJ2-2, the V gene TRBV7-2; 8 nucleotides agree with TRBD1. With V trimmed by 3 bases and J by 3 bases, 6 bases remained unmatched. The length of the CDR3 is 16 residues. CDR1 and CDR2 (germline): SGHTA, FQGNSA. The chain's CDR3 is CASSFTGGRDTGELFF. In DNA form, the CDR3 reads TGTGCCAGCAGCTTTACAGGGGGAAGGGACACCGGGGAGCTGTTTTTT.

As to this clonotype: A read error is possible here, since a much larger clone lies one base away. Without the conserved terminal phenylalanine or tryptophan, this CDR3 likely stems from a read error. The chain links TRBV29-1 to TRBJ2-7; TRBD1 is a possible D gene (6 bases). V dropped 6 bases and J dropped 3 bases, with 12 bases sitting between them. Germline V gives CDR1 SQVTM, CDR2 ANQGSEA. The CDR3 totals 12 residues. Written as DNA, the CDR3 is TGCAGCGTGATGACAGGTGGCTACGAGCAGTACCTC. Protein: CSVMTGGYEQYL.

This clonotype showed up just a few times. CDR3 sequence: CASSPNRGSGNNEQFF. CDR3 DNA: TGTGCCAGCAGTCCCAACCGGGGTAGCGGGAACAATGAGCAGTTCTTC. V gene TRBV27 combines with J gene TRBJ2-1; 8 bases line up with TRBD2. V shed 5 bases and J 5 bases; nucleotides not matched to a gene: 11. The CDR3 is made up of 16 amino acids. Germline V CDR1 and CDR2: MNHEY, SMNVEV (reference sequence).

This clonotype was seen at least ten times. The CDR3 sequence: CASSYTGTSANTQYF. In DNA form, the CDR3 reads TGTGCCAGCAGTTACACCGGGACTAGCGCAAATACGCAGTATTTT. This rearrangement joins TRBV6-6 to TRBJ2-3; TRBD2 matches 10 bases. The CDR3 totals 15 residues. In germline, CDR1 is MNHNY, CDR2 SVGAGI (reference sequence). Trimming took 2 bases from V and 7 from J; bases not matched to a gene: 6.

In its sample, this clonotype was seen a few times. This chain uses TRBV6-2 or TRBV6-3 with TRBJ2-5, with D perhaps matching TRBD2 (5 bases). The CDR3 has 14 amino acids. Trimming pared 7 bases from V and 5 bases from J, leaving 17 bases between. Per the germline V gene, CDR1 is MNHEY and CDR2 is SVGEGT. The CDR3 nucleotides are TGTGCCAGCAACAAATTCGACTCGGGGGAGACCCAGTACTTC. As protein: CASNKFDSGETQYF.

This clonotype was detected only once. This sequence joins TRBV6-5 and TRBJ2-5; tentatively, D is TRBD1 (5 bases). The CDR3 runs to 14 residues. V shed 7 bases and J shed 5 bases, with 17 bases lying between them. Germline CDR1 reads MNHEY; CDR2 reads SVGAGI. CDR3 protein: CASKAGQAHETQYF. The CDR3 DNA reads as TGTGCCAGCAAGGCAGGGCAAGCGCATGAGACCCAGTACTTC.

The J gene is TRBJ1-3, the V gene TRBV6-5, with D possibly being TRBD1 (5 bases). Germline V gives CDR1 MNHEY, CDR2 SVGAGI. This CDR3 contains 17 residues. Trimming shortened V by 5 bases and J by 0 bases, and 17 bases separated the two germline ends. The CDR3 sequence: CASSLRTRPSSGNTIYF. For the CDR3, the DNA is TGTGCCAGCAGTCTCAGGACACGGCCGAGCTCTGGAAACACCATATATTTT.

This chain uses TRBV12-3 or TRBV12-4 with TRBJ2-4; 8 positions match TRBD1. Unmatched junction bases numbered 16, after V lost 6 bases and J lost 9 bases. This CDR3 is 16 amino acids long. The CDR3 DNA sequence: TGTGCCAGCAGCTGGTCGGGACAGGCTGGGGGGAGCATTCAGTACTTC. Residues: CASSWSGQAGGSIQYF.

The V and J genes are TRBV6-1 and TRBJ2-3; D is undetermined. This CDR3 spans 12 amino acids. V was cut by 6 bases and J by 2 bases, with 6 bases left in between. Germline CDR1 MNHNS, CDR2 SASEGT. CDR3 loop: CASRVTTDTQYF. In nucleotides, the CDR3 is TGTGCCAGCAGGGTAACCACAGATACGCAGTATTTT.

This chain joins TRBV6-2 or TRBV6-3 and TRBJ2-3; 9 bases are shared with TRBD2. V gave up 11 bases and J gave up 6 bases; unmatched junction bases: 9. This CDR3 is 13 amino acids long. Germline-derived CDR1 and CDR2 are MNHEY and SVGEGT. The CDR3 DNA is TGTGCCTCCAAACTAGCGGGCGAGGATACGCAGTATTTT. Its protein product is CASKLAGEDTQYF.

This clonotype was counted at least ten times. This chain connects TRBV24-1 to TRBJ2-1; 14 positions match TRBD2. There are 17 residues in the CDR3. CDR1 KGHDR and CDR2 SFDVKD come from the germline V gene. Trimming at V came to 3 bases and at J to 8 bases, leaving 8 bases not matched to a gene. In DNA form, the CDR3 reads TGTGCCACCAGTGATCCCACGACTAGCGGGAGGGTCCATGAGCAGTTCTTC. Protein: CATSDPTTSGRVHEQFF.

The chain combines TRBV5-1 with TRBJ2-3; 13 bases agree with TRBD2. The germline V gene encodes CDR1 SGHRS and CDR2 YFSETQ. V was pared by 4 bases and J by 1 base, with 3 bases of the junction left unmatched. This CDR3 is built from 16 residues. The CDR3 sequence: CASSPGTSGGTDTQYF. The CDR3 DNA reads TGCGCCAGCAGCCCAGGGACTAGCGGGGGCACAGATACGCAGTATTTT.

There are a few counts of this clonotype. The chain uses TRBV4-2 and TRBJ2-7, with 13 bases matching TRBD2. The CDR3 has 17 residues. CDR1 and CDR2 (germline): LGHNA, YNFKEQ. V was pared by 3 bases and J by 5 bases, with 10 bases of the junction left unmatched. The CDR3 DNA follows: TGTGCCAGCAGCCAGGATCCGGGACTAGCGGGAAGAGACGAGCAGTACTTC. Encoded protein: CASSQDPGLAGRDEQYF.

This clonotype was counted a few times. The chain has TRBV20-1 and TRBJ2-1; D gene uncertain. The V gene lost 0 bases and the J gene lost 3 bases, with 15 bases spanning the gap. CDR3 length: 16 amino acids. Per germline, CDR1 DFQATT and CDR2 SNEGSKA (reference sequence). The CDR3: CSAREEKERNYNEQFF. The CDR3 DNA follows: TGCAGTGCTAGAGAGGAGAAGGAGAGGAACTACAATGAGCAGTTCTTC.

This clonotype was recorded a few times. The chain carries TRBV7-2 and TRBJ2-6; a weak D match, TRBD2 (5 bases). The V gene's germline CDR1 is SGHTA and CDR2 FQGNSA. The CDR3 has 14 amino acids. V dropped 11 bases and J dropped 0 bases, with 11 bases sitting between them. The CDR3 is CALRAVSGANVLTF. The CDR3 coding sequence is TGTGCCTTGAGGGCAGTCTCTGGGGCCAACGTCCTGACTTTC.

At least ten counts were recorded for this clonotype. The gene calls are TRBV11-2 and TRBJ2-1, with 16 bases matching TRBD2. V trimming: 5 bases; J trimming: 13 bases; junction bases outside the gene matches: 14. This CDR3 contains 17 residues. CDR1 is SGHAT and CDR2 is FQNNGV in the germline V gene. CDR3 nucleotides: TGTGCCAGCAGCCCTTCACCCGGGACTAGCGGGAGGGGGCATCAGTTCTTC. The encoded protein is CASSPSPGTSGRGHQFF.

The CDR3 DNA reads TGCAGTGCTGCTCGGGACAGGGGGTACTCCTACGAGCAGTACTTC. Translated: CSAARDRGYSYEQYF. V and J are TRBV20-1 and TRBJ2-7, with 11 bases aligning to TRBD1. There are 15 residues in the CDR3. Trimming removed 5 bases from V and 0 bases from J; junction bases left unmatched: 6. Per the germline V gene, CDR1 is DFQATT and CDR2 is SNEGSKA (reference sequence).

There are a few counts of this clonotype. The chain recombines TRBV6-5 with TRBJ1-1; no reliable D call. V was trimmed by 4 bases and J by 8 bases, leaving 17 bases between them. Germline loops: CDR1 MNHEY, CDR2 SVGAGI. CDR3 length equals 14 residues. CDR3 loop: CASSLSRVTGEAFF. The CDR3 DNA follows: TGTGCCAGCAGTTTGTCAAGGGTAACGGGCGAAGCTTTCTTT.